The clone carrying this T cell receptor (beta chain) appeared a few times. The antigen is not known. Trimming cost V 4 bases and J 4 bases, with 25 bases left between them. Per the germline V gene, CDR1 is MNHEY and CDR2 is SMNVEV (reference sequence). The CDR3 has 18 amino acids. This sample is drawn from a study of identical twins. Study-level points and caveats: Abundant beta clonotypes from cord blood bore fewer insertions; memory repertoires lacked this pattern.

Via MiXCR, TCRdb re-called the 5' RACE reads, giving one row per CDR3 protein. This sample yields 690,000 or so distinct CDR3 sequences, of which around 8.3% are seen a single time; approximately 0.94% belongs to the top ten. These sequences were also reported in another study, on yellow fever vaccine responses in identical twins. Per that paper: Twins' T cell vaccine responses reportedly looked partly convergent, partly personalized.

The sample taken for sequencing was PBMCs. The source of this sequence is a woman under 30 in good health. The chain uses TRBV27 and TRBJ2-5, with D tentatively TRBD2 (5 bases). CDR3 coding DNA: TGTGCCAGCAGTTCCATAAACCCGGGAAGCTTTGGAAGAGAGACCCAGTACTTC. Residues: CASSSINPGSFGRETQYF.